This paragraph reports one TCR beta chain. The sample originates from a study of T-cell reconstitution after alpha-beta-depleted transplantation in children. Preparation of the TCRbeta library involved a method that used unique molecular identifiers. TCRdb analysed the PCR reads with MiXCR anew, one entry per CDR3 protein. The table lists hundreds of thousands of distinct CDR3 sequences, roughly 17% of them singletons, with around 0.96% in the top ten. The V gene lost 0 bases and the J gene lost 0 bases, with 15 bases spanning the gap. The CDR3 is made up of 17 amino acids. Germline V lookup: CDR1 ENHRY, CDR2 SYGVKD.

This material consisted of PBMCs from the stem cell graft donor, taken from the stem cell graft. The receptor was isolated from a human donor who donated a stem cell graft to a child with acute myeloid leukemia. The V call is TRBV10-3, the J call TRBJ2-7, with D maybe TRBD1 (6 bases). The CDR3 reads CAISESLTGPSSYEQYF. Here the CDR3 DNA reads TGTGCCATCAGTGAGTCTTTGACAGGCCCAAGCTCCTACGAGCAGTACTTC.